This T cell receptor beta chain was profiled in a study of cytomegalovirus exposure and HLA in healthy donors. For the study at large: Later, an analysis reported that the 95 to 150 validation repertoires had used the same platform as the approximately 690 first-cohort repertoires.

Regarding the study as a whole: The tendency of first-cohort TCR clusters to co-occur in the roughly 110 validation repertoires was the finding of a later analysis.

Of note for this clone: Its antigen is undetermined.

Assay used: immunoSEQ multiplex PCR; TCRdb lists only in-frame clones, some missing. The profile covers roughly 330,000 clones, with around 87% appearing a single time and more than 0.9% taken by the ten largest. The sequenced material came from PBMCs. The sequence was obtained from a woman in her thirties in good health and CMV-seropositive.

The CDR3 coding sequence is TGTGCCAGCTCACCAGGGACAGGGGTTGAGACCCAGTACTTC. The encoded protein is CASSPGTGVETQYF. The V call is TRBV18, the J call TRBJ2-5; 10 nucleotides align to TRBD1. The length of the CDR3 is 14 residues. The junction had 2 bases not matched to a gene; V was cut back by 2 bases and J by 5 bases. The germline V gene encodes CDR1 KGHSH and CDR2 LQKENI.